Below, 27 T cell receptor beta chains from the same sample are listed, as sequenced in a study of PD-L1 blockade in urothelial cancer. Sequenced by immunoSEQ multiplex PCR; TCRdb stores in-frame clones only, minus some. The sample has 75,000 to 95,000 clones; around 93% are singletons. Time point reported: peripheral blood 6 weeks after treatment start. Sample: PBMCs, taken around atezolizumab (anti-PD-L1) treatment. The receptor source for this set is an elderly woman with urothelial cancer.

The V call is TRBV9, the J call TRBJ2-1; perhaps TRBD2 as D (6 bases). Germline CDR1 and CDR2: SGDLS and YYNGEE. The V end was cut by 4 bases, the J end by 2 bases, with 13 bases between. The CDR3 loop spans 15 amino acids. In DNA form, the CDR3 reads TGTGCCAGCAGCCCGTCTAGCGCAACCTACAATGAGCAGTTCTTC. It codes for CASSPSSATYNEQFF.

In its sample, this clone was seen once. The rearrangement links TRBV28 to TRBJ1-5; possibly TRBD1 for D (6 bases). Trimming took 5 bases from V and 6 from J, leaving 20 bases between them. The germline V gene has CDR1 MDHEN and CDR2 SYDVKM. CDR3 length: 16 amino acids. CDR3 loop: CASSPSRGQSSQPQHF. CDR3 sequence (DNA): TGTGCCAGCAGTCCGAGCCGCGGACAGTCAAGTCAGCCCCAGCATTTT. The full variable domain, completed using reference TRBV28 and TRBJ1-5, is DVKVTQSSRYLVKRTGEKVFLECVQDMDHENMFWYRQDPGLGLRLIYFSYDVKMKEKGDIPEGYSVSREKKERFSLILESASTNQTSMYLCASSPSRGQSSQPQHFGDGTRLSIL.

The rearrangement links TRBV6-5 to TRBJ2-1, with 8 bases aligning to TRBD2. The CDR3 has 15 amino acids. The trim removed 6 bases at V and 7 bases at J, leaving 11 bases unmatched. Germline assignment: CDR1 MNHEY and CDR2 SVGAGI. The DNA of the CDR3 is TGTGCCAGCAGGCGAGCGGGAGTTGATTTGAATGAGCAGTTCTTC. Translated: CASRRAGVDLNEQFF.

This clone showed up just once. The V and J genes are TRBV7-9 and TRBJ1-3; 7 bases align to TRBD1. CDR3 size: 14 residues. Per germline, CDR1 SEHNR and CDR2 FQNEAQ (reference sequence). The V gene end was trimmed by 7 bases and the J gene end by 3 bases; junction bases not matched to a gene: 6. The CDR3 DNA reads as TGTGCCAGCACCTGGTCAGGGGGTGGAAACACCATATATTTT. It encodes CASTWSGGGNTIYF.

The chain recombines TRBV28 with TRBJ1-1, with D hard to call. CDR1 and CDR2 (germline): MDHEN, SYDVKM. The CDR3 is made up of 11 amino acids. Trimming took off 3 bases at V and 9 bases at J, with 8 bases between the two ends. DNA of the CDR3: TGTGCCAGCAGTTTGTCCAGGAAAGCTTTCTTT. The encoded protein is CASSLSRKAFF.

The chain is built from TRBV10-3 and TRBJ2-1, with 8 nucleotides matching TRBD2. This CDR3 spans 14 amino acids. The ends lost 9 bases at V and 9 bases at J; junction bases unmatched: 13. CDR1 and CDR2 (germline): ENHRY, SYGVKD. The CDR3 sequence: CAISAREALGEQFF. CDR3 coding DNA: TGTGCCATTTCCGCGCGGGAGGCCCTCGGTGAGCAGTTCTTC.

The rearrangement joins TRBV6-1 to TRBJ1-2, with 12 bases lining up with TRBD1. V shed 4 bases and J 7 bases; nucleotides not matched to a gene: 4. CDR1 and CDR2 from the germline V gene are MNHNS and SASEGT. CDR3 length: 14 amino acids. CDR3 amino acids: CASSGDRGQRGYTF. The CDR3 DNA sequence: TGTGCCAGCAGTGGGGACAGGGGGCAGCGTGGCTACACCTTC.

The chain links TRBV19 to TRBJ2-7; TRBD2 is a possible D gene (5 bases). Trimming took 4 bases from V and 2 from J, leaving 18 bases between them. The germline V gene encodes CDR1 LNHDA and CDR2 SQIVND (reference sequence). The CDR3 sequence is 16 residues long. As DNA, the CDR3 is TGTGCCAGTAGTAGATACGAGGGCTCGCCAGCCTACGAGCAGTACTTC. Translation gives CASSRYEGSPAYEQYF.

The J gene is TRBJ1-2, the V gene TRBV7-8; 7 bases are a match to TRBD1. Germline V gives CDR1 SGHVS, CDR2 FQNEAQ. CDR3 length: 14 amino acids. V lost 4 bases and J lost 4; bases outside the gene matches: 6. DNA of the CDR3: TGTGCCAGCAGCTGGGACAGCGAAGTCTATGGCTACACCTTC. Amino acids: CASSWDSEVYGYTF.

The chain is built from TRBV10-3 and TRBJ1-5; D perhaps matches TRBD1 (5 bases). V dropped 10 bases and J dropped 2 bases, with 15 bases sitting between them. Germline CDR1 reads ENHRY; CDR2 reads SYGVKD. The CDR3 loop spans 14 amino acids. The CDR3: CATQGEGGNQPQHF. The CDR3, as DNA: TGTGCCACCCAGGGCGAAGGAGGCAATCAGCCCCAGCATTTT.

This clone was counted a single time. J is TRBJ2-7 and V is TRBV2, with TRBD2 matching over 9 bases. The germline CDR1 and CDR2 sequences are SNHLY and FYNNEI. CDR3 length: 14 residues. Unmatched junction bases numbered 5, after V lost 2 bases and J lost 6 bases. The CDR3 spells CASSELREGPEQYF. The CDR3 DNA is TGTGCCAGCAGTGAATTGCGGGAGGGCCCCGAGCAGTACTTC.

The V and J genes are TRBV27 and TRBJ2-7, with TRBD1 as a possible D gene (6 bases). The CDR3 length is 15 residues. Trimming removed 2 bases at V and 2 bases at J, with 13 bases between. Germline lookup yields CDR1 MNHEY and CDR2 SMNVEV (reference sequence). The DNA for the CDR3 is TGTGCCAGCAGTTTAAAGGGGACAACTCCCTACGAGCAGTACTTC. Amino acid sequence: CASSLKGTTPYEQYF.

The CDR3 sequence is CASSQDRSGKTGEQYF. The CDR3 DNA reads TGTGCCAGCAGCCAAGATCGGAGCGGGAAAACGGGAGAGCAGTACTTC. The chain employs TRBV4-2 and TRBJ2-7; TRBD2 matches 7 bases. The CDR3 is made up of 16 amino acids. Looked up from germline, CDR1 is LGHNA and CDR2 is YNFKEQ. The ends lost 0 bases at V and 7 bases at J; junction bases unmatched: 12.

The gene calls are TRBV14 and TRBJ1-3; D unresolved. This CDR3 comprises 16 residues. The germline V and J ends were trimmed by 1 base and 0 bases, with 10 bases remaining between them. In germline, CDR1 is SGHDN, CDR2 FVKESK. The CDR3 spells CASSQAVKSSGNTIYF. For the CDR3, the DNA is TGTGCCAGCAGCCAAGCGGTCAAGAGCTCTGGAAACACCATATATTTT.

This chain links TRBV27 with TRBJ2-2, with 12 positions matching TRBD2. Germline values: CDR1 MNHEY, CDR2 SMNVEV (reference sequence). V lost 5 bases, J lost 6 bases, and 4 bases stayed unmatched. The CDR3 contains 15 residues. CDR3 amino acids: CASSPSGRAPGELFF. DNA for the CDR3: TGTGCCAGCAGTCCTAGCGGGAGGGCCCCCGGGGAGCTGTTTTTT.

The V call is TRBV18, the J call TRBJ2-6; 7 nucleotides match TRBD1. Per the germline V gene, CDR1 is KGHSH and CDR2 is LQKENI. This CDR3 has 16 amino acids. The J segment lost 2 bases and the V segment lost 6 bases, leaving 7 bases of the junction unmatched. CDR3 sequence reads: CASSPYTGAGANVLTF. The CDR3 nucleotides read TGTGCCAGCTCGCCGTATACAGGGGCTGGGGCCAACGTCCTGACTTTC.

This chain connects TRBV9 to TRBJ2-1; 9 bases agree with TRBD2. The germline gives CDR1 SGDLS, CDR2 YYNGEE. Trimming cost V 0 bases and J 4 bases; bases outside gene matches: 8. The CDR3 is 17 amino acids. CDR3 sequence (DNA): TGTGCCAGCAGCGTAGTCGCGGGAGGGCCCAGGTACAATGAGCAGTTCTTC. Its protein product is CASSVVAGGPRYNEQFF.

The chain combines TRBV5-1 with TRBJ1-1; 8 positions agree with TRBD1. V shed 4 bases and J 7 bases; nucleotides not matched to a gene: 9. The germline V gene encodes CDR1 SGHRS and CDR2 YFSETQ. CDR3 length equals 14 residues. The DNA of the CDR3 is TGCGCCAGCAGCGCCGCACAGGGGGACCTTGAAGCTTTCTTT. Protein: CASSAAQGDLEAFF. Complete variable domain (other parts from reference TRBV5-1 and TRBJ1-1): KAGVTQTPRYLIKTRGQQVTLSCSPISGHRSVSWYQQTPGQGLQFLFEYFSETQRNKGNFPGRFSGRQFSNSRSEMNVSTLELGDSALYLCASSAAQGDLEAFFGQGTRLTVV.

The V call is TRBV18, the J call TRBJ2-7; the D gene is possibly TRBD2 (6 bases). This CDR3 comprises 13 residues. V gave up 6 bases and J gave up 3 bases, with 12 bases separating them. Germline-derived CDR1 and CDR2 are KGHSH and LQKENI. The CDR3, as DNA: TGTGCCAGCTCCCGAAGGGAGGACTACGAGCAGTACTTC. Translating gives CASSRREDYEQYF. Filled out from reference TRBV18 and TRBJ2-7, the complete variable domain reads NAGVMQNPRHLVRRRGQEARLRCSPMKGHSHVYWYRQLPEEGLKFMVYLQKENIIDESGMPKERFSAEFPKEGPSILRIQQVVRGDSAAYFCASSRREDYEQYFGPGTRLTVT.

This clone was detected only once. The gene calls are TRBV19 and TRBJ1-1; unclear D gene. Germline V lookup: CDR1 LNHDA, CDR2 SQIVND (reference sequence). This CDR3 region has 14 residues. Trimming removed 5 bases from V and 5 bases from J, with 15 bases in between. CDR3 region: CASSPSGGMTEAFF. DNA of the CDR3: TGTGCCAGTAGTCCTTCGGGAGGGATGACTGAAGCTTTCTTT.

The chain uses TRBV5-4 and TRBJ2-1; 7 bases align to TRBD2. Trimming took 4 bases from V and 7 from J; bases not matched to a gene: 8. The V gene's germline CDR1 is SGHNT and CDR2 YYREEE (reference sequence). This CDR3 is built from 14 residues. The CDR3 DNA reads as TGTGCCAGCAGCGGGGAGGGTTGGGCGAATGAGCAGTTCTTC. Amino acid sequence: CASSGEGWANEQFF.

V and J are TRBV11-3 and TRBJ2-3, with TRBD2 matching 7 bases. The V and J ends lost 5 bases and 0 bases, in that order; junction bases with no gene match: 11. Germline CDR1 and CDR2: SGHNT and YENEEA. The CDR3 is 17 amino acids. DNA of the CDR3: TGTGCCAGCAGCCCTGGGGAGGGGCTTAGTAGCACAGATACGCAGTATTTT. This translates into CASSPGEGLSSTDTQYF.

This chain links TRBV11-2 with TRBJ1-1; 7 nucleotides align to TRBD1. V lost 2 bases and J lost 5; bases outside the gene matches: 11. Per germline, CDR1 SGHAT and CDR2 FQNNGV. The CDR3 totals 16 residues. CDR3 region: CASSLSRTGGFTEAFF. The CDR3 nucleotides read TGTGCCAGCAGCTTATCAAGGACAGGCGGATTTACTGAAGCTTTCTTT.

CDR3 sequence reads: CASSVDGQEPNTEAFF. DNA for the CDR3: TGTGCCAGCAGCGTAGATGGGCAGGAACCGAACACTGAAGCTTTCTTT. This rearrangement joins TRBV9 to TRBJ1-1; D not certain. The V end lost 0 bases, the J end lost 1 base, and 13 bases lay between the germline ends. Germline V gene lookup returns CDR1 SGDLS and CDR2 YYNGEE. The CDR3 is 16 amino acids.

This clone is a singleton in its sample. The gene calls are TRBV6-1 and TRBJ2-6, with TRBD1 identical over 8 bases. There are 18 residues in the CDR3. After removal of 4 bases from V and 0 bases from J, the junction contained 8 bases not matched to a gene. Germline lookup yields CDR1 MNHNS and CDR2 SASEGT. CDR3 protein: CASSVNGQGFSGANVLTF. DNA for the CDR3: TGTGCCAGCAGTGTTAACGGACAGGGCTTCTCTGGGGCCAACGTCCTGACTTTC.

This chain joins TRBV5-1 and TRBJ2-3; maybe TRBD2 (6 bases). Germline V gene lookup returns CDR1 SGHRS and CDR2 YFSETQ. The CDR3 consists of 14 residues. V lost 4 bases, J lost 2 bases, and 11 bases lay in between. The CDR3 nucleotides are TGCGCCAGCAGCGCGGGACGGATCACAGATACGCAGTATTTT. It is translated as CASSAGRITDTQYF.

The chain recombines TRBV7-8 with TRBJ1-4, with D possibly TRBD1 on 5 matching bases. V gave up 1 base and J gave up 4 bases, with 19 bases separating them. Germline V gives CDR1 SGHVS, CDR2 FQNEAQ. The CDR3 has 18 amino acids. The CDR3 bases are TGTGCCAGCAGCTTAGTATCAGACGTCAGGGAGGGTAATGAAAAACTGTTTTTT. It codes for CASSLVSDVREGNEKLFF.